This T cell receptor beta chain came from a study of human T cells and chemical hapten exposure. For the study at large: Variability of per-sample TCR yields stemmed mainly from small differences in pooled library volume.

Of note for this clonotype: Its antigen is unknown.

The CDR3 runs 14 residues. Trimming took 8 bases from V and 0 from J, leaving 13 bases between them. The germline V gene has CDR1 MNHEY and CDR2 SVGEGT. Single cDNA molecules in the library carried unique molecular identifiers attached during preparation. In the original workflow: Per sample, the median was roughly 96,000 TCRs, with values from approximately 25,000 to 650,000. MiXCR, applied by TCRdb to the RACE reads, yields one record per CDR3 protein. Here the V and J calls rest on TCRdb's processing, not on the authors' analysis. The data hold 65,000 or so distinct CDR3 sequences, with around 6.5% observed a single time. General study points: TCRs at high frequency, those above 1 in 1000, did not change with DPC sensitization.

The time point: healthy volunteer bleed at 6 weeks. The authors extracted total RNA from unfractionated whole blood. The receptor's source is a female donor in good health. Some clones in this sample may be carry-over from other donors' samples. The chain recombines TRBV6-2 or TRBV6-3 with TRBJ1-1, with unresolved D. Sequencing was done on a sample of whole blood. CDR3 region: CASVKAILNTEAFF. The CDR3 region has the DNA TGTGCCAGCGTTAAGGCAATCTTGAACACTGAAGCTTTCTTT.